The T cell receptor (beta chain) under discussion was sequenced for a study of control samples from healthy donors and cancer patients. Profiled with immunoSEQ multiplex PCR; TCRdb holds only in-frame clones, not every one. The repertoire consists of 130,000 or so clones, with around 90% occurring once and the leading ten covering 7% to 10%. Looked up from germline, CDR1 is MNHNS and CDR2 is SASEGT. This CDR3 has 14 residues. The V end was cut by 1 base, the J end by 10 bases, with 16 bases between. The sample consisted of blood. This chain uses TRBV6-1 with TRBJ1-1; D remains ambiguous. This receptor was obtained from a man in his forties in good health. The CDR3 nucleotides read TGTGCCAGCAGTGAAGGGACGTCAAACCCCCCAGCTTTCTTT. It codes for CASSEGTSNPPAFF.